Below, 28 T cell receptor beta chains from the same sample are listed, as sequenced in a study of blood T cell repertoires in COVID-19. Some clones are missing from TCRdb's copy, which holds only in-frame ones; the method was immunoSEQ multiplex PCR. The sample contains about 200,000 clones, around 82% of which appear only once. Material: peripheral blood. These receptors were collected from a woman aged 40 to 50 with acute or convalescent COVID-19.

This chain joins TRBV9 and TRBJ1-2; unclear D gene. The CDR3 covers 13 residues. Germline values: CDR1 SGDLS, CDR2 YYNGEE. With 4 bases removed from V and 3 bases from J, the gap between germline ends came to 10 bases. CDR3 loop: CASSPFRDYGYTF. The CDR3 DNA reads as TGTGCCAGCAGCCCCTTTCGAGACTATGGCTACACCTTC.

This clone was observed a few times. This rearrangement joins TRBV19 to TRBJ1-4; unclear D gene. CDR1 and CDR2 from the germline V gene are LNHDA and SQIVND (reference sequence). The CDR3 covers 16 residues. V dropped 0 bases and J dropped 1 base, with 9 bases sitting between them. CDR3 sequence (DNA): TGTGCCAGTAGTATAGATCGGGATGGAACTAATGAAAAACTGTTTTTT. It encodes CASSIDRDGTNEKLFF. The full variable domain, its missing parts supplied by reference TRBV19 and TRBJ1-4, is DGGITQSPKYLFRKEGQNVTLSCEQNLNHDAMYWYRQDPGQGLRLIYYSQIVNDFQKGDIAEGYSVSREKKESFPLTVTSAQKNPTAFYLCASSIDRDGTNEKLFFGSGTQLSVL.

The chain employs TRBV18 and TRBJ2-1; TRBD1 might be the D (6 bases). The germline V gene encodes CDR1 KGHSH and CDR2 LQKENI. This CDR3 contains 14 residues. Trimming took off 4 bases at V and 5 bases at J, with 12 bases between the two ends. DNA of the CDR3: TGTGCCAGCTCACGAGGGGGTTCGAACAATGAGCAGTTCTTC. Its translation is CASSRGGSNNEQFF.

The gene calls are TRBV30 and TRBJ1-5; no firm D call. V was shortened by 0 bases and J by 3 bases, with 12 bases between the two germline ends. The CDR3 has 15 amino acids. Germline CDR1 is GTSNPN and CDR2 is SVGIG (reference sequence). CDR3 nucleotides: TGTGCCTGGAGTGTGCGCGGCAGAGCCAATCAGCCCCAGCATTTT. It yields the protein CAWSVRGRANQPQHF. Complete variable domain (other parts from reference TRBV30 and TRBJ1-5): SQTIHQWPATLVQPVGSPLSLECTVEGTSNPNLYWYRQAAGRGLQLLFYSVGIGQISSEVPQNLSASRPQDRQFILSSKKLLLSDSGFYLCAWSVRGRANQPQHFGDGTRLSIL.

V gene TRBV6-5 combines with J gene TRBJ1-2; 8 bases are a match to TRBD1. This CDR3 is built from 13 residues. Per germline, CDR1 MNHEY and CDR2 SVGAGI. J gave up 4 bases and V 7 bases, and 5 bases lay outside the gene matches. CDR3 coding DNA: TGTGCCAGCAAACGGGGACAGGTCTATGGCTACACCTTC. It specifies CASKRGQVYGYTF.

A word on this clone: Within the sample, other DNA sequences also encode this same CDR3. The chain joins TRBV18 to TRBJ2-1; 9 bases line up with TRBD2. V was pared by 6 bases and J by 7 bases, with 7 bases of the junction left unmatched. CDR1 and CDR2 from the germline V gene are KGHSH and LQKENI. This CDR3 region has 14 residues. The CDR3 region is CASSPGLAGNEQFF. Written as DNA, the CDR3 is TGTGCCAGCTCCCCTGGTCTAGCGGGGAATGAGCAGTTCTTC. Combining the CDR3 with reference TRBV18 and TRBJ2-1 gives the whole variable domain NAGVMQNPRHLVRRRGQEARLRCSPMKGHSHVYWYRQLPEEGLKFMVYLQKENIIDESGMPKERFSAEFPKEGPSILRIQQVVRGDSAAYFCASSPGLAGNEQFFGPGTRLTVL.

This chain links TRBV19 with TRBJ2-4, with a possible D match to TRBD2 (6 bases). V was cut by 4 bases and J by 1 base, with 20 bases left in between. CDR1 is LNHDA, CDR2 SQIVND, per germline (reference sequence). This CDR3 has 18 amino acids. Written as DNA, the CDR3 is TGTGCCAGTAGTACCCAGATTGGAGGGCCCTCGGCCAAAAACATTCAGTACTTC. This codes for CASSTQIGGPSAKNIQYF. Looking up the rest from reference TRBV19 and TRBJ2-4 gives the full variable domain: DGGITQSPKYLFRKEGQNVTLSCEQNLNHDAMYWYRQDPGQGLRLIYYSQIVNDFQKGDIAEGYSVSREKKESFPLTVTSAQKNPTAFYLCASSTQIGGPSAKNIQYFGAGTRLSVL.

A single count supports this clone. This chain links TRBV5-8 with TRBJ1-4; 8 nucleotides match TRBD1. The germline CDR1 and CDR2 sequences are SGHTS and YDEGEE. This CDR3 is built from 15 residues. V was pared by 3 bases and J by 7 bases, with 8 bases of the junction left unmatched. CDR3 in DNA: TGTGCCAGCAGCTCCTTAATCGACAGGGGTGAAAAACTGTTTTTT. Translation: CASSSLIDRGEKLFF.

The CDR3 sequence is CASSWYRDRGEQYF. DNA of the CDR3: TGTGCCAGCAGTTGGTATCGGGATCGGGGCGAGCAGTACTTC. The rearrangement joins TRBV6-5 to TRBJ2-7; perhaps TRBD2 as D (5 bases). Trimming took off 4 bases at V and 6 bases at J, with 16 bases between the two ends. This CDR3 contains 14 residues. Germline CDR1 reads MNHEY; CDR2 reads SVGAGI.

The rearrangement links TRBV18 to TRBJ2-1; 8 bases are shared with TRBD2. This CDR3 is 15 amino acids long. Per the germline V gene, CDR1 is KGHSH and CDR2 is LQKENI. V lost 5 bases, J lost 3 bases, and 6 bases stayed unmatched. This CDR3 reads CASSFSRGGYNEQFF. CDR3 nucleotides: TGTGCCAGCTCATTCTCCCGGGGGGGCTACAATGAGCAGTTCTTC. The full variable domain, completed using reference TRBV18 and TRBJ2-1, is NAGVMQNPRHLVRRRGQEARLRCSPMKGHSHVYWYRQLPEEGLKFMVYLQKENIIDESGMPKERFSAEFPKEGPSILRIQQVVRGDSAAYFCASSFSRGGYNEQFFGPGTRLTVL.

This chain links TRBV19 with TRBJ1-5, with D possibly being TRBD1 (5 bases). Germline V gene data show CDR1 as LNHDA and CDR2 as SQIVND (reference sequence). The CDR3 runs 16 residues. Deletions cut 4 bases from V and 2 bases from J, with 15 bases between. CDR3 in amino acids: CASSTGGWIGNQPQHF. The CDR3 nucleotides read TGTGCCAGTAGTACCGGGGGGTGGATAGGCAATCAGCCCCAGCATTTT.

This clone was seen a handful of times. The chain carries TRBV5-1 and TRBJ1-3, with TRBD1 identical over 7 bases. The CDR3 runs to 21 residues. CDR1 is SGHRS, CDR2 YFSETQ, per germline. The trim removed 7 bases at V and 0 bases at J, leaving 25 bases unmatched. The chain's CDR3 is CASAYSRRQGTTPHSGNTIYF. For the CDR3, the DNA is TGCGCCAGCGCATACAGCCGACGACAGGGCACGACACCTCACTCTGGAAACACCATATATTTT.

This clone was observed a single time. The CDR3 loop reads CASSTPGVPEPETQYF. The CDR3, as DNA: TGTGCCAGTAGTACCCCAGGGGTACCCGAGCCGGAGACCCAGTACTTC. V gene TRBV19 combines with J gene TRBJ2-5; weak D call: TRBD1 (6 bases). The CDR3 runs 16 residues. Germline values: CDR1 LNHDA, CDR2 SQIVND (reference sequence). Trimming took 4 bases from V and 5 from J, leaving 20 bases between them.

The chain is built from TRBV6-2 or TRBV6-3 and TRBJ2-4; D is perhaps TRBD1 (5 bases). Germline CDR1 MNHEY, CDR2 SVGEGT. V gave up 2 bases and J gave up 0 bases, with 14 bases separating them. This CDR3 is 17 amino acids long. The CDR3 is CASSYPGHHKAKNIQYF. CDR3 coding DNA: TGTGCCAGCAGTTACCCCGGACACCACAAAGCCAAAAACATTCAGTACTTC.

The chain couples TRBV4-3 to TRBJ1-2, with D possibly being TRBD1 (6 bases). The ends were cut back, 1 base at V and 7 bases at J, with 10 bases in the middle. The V gene's germline CDR1 is LGHNA and CDR2 YSLEER. The CDR3 is 13 amino acids. The DNA for the CDR3 is TGCGCCAGCAGCCAAGGCCTCAGGGGTGGCTACACCTTC. Protein product: CASSQGLRGGYTF.

The chain joins TRBV19 to TRBJ1-2; TRBD1 matches 8 bases. CDR1 and CDR2 (germline): LNHDA, SQIVND (reference sequence). CDR3 length: 15 residues. V shed 7 bases and J 4 bases; nucleotides not matched to a gene: 11. For the CDR3, the DNA is TGTGCCAGTACCTCATCAGGGGGCCTGGGCTATGGCTACACCTTC. This translates into CASTSSGGLGYGYTF.

This clone was seen more than once but under ten times. The chain employs TRBV10-3 and TRBJ1-1; D may be TRBD1 (5 bases). CDR1 is ENHRY, CDR2 SYGVKD, per germline. Trimming took off 0 bases at V and 4 bases at J, with 12 bases between the two ends. The CDR3 spans 15 residues. The DNA of the CDR3 is TGTGCCATCAGTGAGTCGGGCAGGGTAAGCACTGAAGCTTTCTTT. It encodes CAISESGRVSTEAFF.

The DNA of the CDR3 is TGTGCCAGCAGCTTATTTCGGCGGGAGACCTACAATGAGCAGTTCTTC. Protein product: CASSLFRRETYNEQFF. The V call is TRBV7-9, the J call TRBJ2-1; TRBD2 agrees at 7 bases. Germline V CDR1 and CDR2: SEHNR, FQNEAQ (reference sequence). V was clipped by 2 bases and J by 2 bases; unmatched bases: 6. The CDR3 has 16 residues.

V usage is TRBV19 and J usage is TRBJ2-1, with 7 bases aligning to TRBD2. Germline CDR1 and CDR2: LNHDA and SQIVND (reference sequence). V lost 5 bases and J lost 4; bases outside the gene matches: 5. The CDR3 spans 14 residues. The CDR3 coding sequence is TGTGCCAGTAGTCGAGTCGGGGGGTACAATGAGCAGTTCTTC. Protein product: CASSRVGGYNEQFF.

This clone was seen at least ten times. The chain employs TRBV4-2 and TRBJ1-5, with 7 bases fitting TRBD1. The CDR3 has 16 residues. Germline CDR1 LGHNA, CDR2 YNFKEQ. V lost 0 bases, J lost 3 bases, and 5 bases stayed unmatched. This CDR3 is CASSQDPTGYNQPQHF. CDR3 nucleotide sequence: TGTGCCAGCAGCCAAGATCCGACAGGGTACAATCAGCCCCAGCATTTT.

The chain uses TRBV14 and TRBJ1-2, with a weak D call TRBD1 (6 bases). CDR1 SGHDN and CDR2 FVKESK come from the germline V gene. The CDR3 is made up of 14 amino acids. Trimming cost V 0 bases and J 6 bases, with 11 bases left between them. CDR3 residues: CASSQDGAGDGYTF. CDR3 DNA sequence: TGTGCCAGCAGCCAAGATGGGGCAGGGGATGGCTACACCTTC. The whole variable domain, filled in from reference TRBV14 and TRBJ1-2, reads EAGVTQFPSHSVIEKGQTVTLRCDPISGHDNLYWYRRVMGKEIKFLLHFVKESKQDESGMPNNRFLAERTGGTYSTLKVQPAELEDSGVYFCASSQDGAGDGYTFGSGTRLTVV.

In DNA form, the CDR3 reads TGTGCCAGTAGCTCCGTTCTGCGGGAGTACACAGATACGCAGTATTTT. Protein: CASSSVLREYTDTQYF. J is TRBJ2-3 and V is TRBV19; 7 positions match TRBD2. The V and J ends lost 6 bases and 2 bases, in that order; junction bases with no gene match: 11. The CDR3 is made up of 16 amino acids. Germline CDR1 LNHDA, CDR2 SQIVND (reference sequence).

This chain uses TRBV4-2 with TRBJ2-7, with TRBD2 identical over 10 bases. The CDR3 consists of 18 residues. Germline V gene lookup returns CDR1 LGHNA and CDR2 YNFKEQ. V was pared by 0 bases and J by 2 bases, with 10 bases of the junction left unmatched. CDR3 region: CASSQEGQTSGTTYEQYF. The CDR3 DNA reads as TGTGCCAGCAGCCAAGAGGGCCAAACTAGCGGGACTACCTACGAGCAGTACTTC.

The chain uses TRBV6-4 and TRBJ2-2, with 8 bases fitting TRBD2. J gave up 7 bases and V 0 bases, and 4 bases lay outside the gene matches. Germline values: CDR1 MRHNA, CDR2 SNTAGT. The CDR3 extends over 15 amino acids. The CDR3 DNA reads as TGTGCCAGCAGTGACTCGAATAGCGGGATCGGGGAGCTGTTTTTT. Translation: CASSDSNSGIGELFF.

The CDR3 bases are TGTGCCAGCAGCTCGGGACAGGGGGCATGGTATGGCTACACCTTC. Translated, it gives CASSSGQGAWYGYTF. This chain joins TRBV27 and TRBJ1-2, with 12 bases that match TRBD1. CDR1 is MNHEY, CDR2 SMNVEV, per germline (reference sequence). Trimming took 6 bases from V and 5 from J; bases not matched to a gene: 7. This CDR3 contains 15 residues.

The V call is TRBV30, the J call TRBJ2-7, with 14 bases fitting TRBD2. This CDR3 spans 16 amino acids. After removal of 3 bases from V and 3 bases from J, the junction contained 7 bases not matched to a gene. Germline V CDR1 and CDR2: GTSNPN, SVGIG (reference sequence). DNA of the CDR3: TGTGCCTGGAGCTGGGGGACTAGCGGGGGACACTACGAGCAGTACTTC. Protein: CAWSWGTSGGHYEQYF.

This chain links TRBV30 with TRBJ1-1, with TRBD1 as a possible D gene (5 bases). The CDR3 covers 12 residues. CDR1 and CDR2 (germline): GTSNPN, SVGIG (reference sequence). Trimming left V 2 bases short and J 11 bases short, with 15 bases between. CDR3 amino acids: CAWSQPGGLAFF. CDR3 coding DNA: TGTGCCTGGAGTCAACCGGGGGGTCTGGCTTTCTTT.

The genes are TRBV2 and TRBJ1-1; 11 bases are shared with TRBD1. With V trimmed by 7 bases and J by 5 bases, 6 bases remained unmatched. The germline V gene has CDR1 SNHLY and CDR2 FYNNEI. The length of the CDR3 is 14 residues. The chain's CDR3 is CASTPGQGATEAFF. DNA of the CDR3: TGTGCCAGCACCCCAGGACAGGGGGCAACTGAAGCTTTCTTT. Using reference TRBV2 and TRBJ1-1 for the parts outside the CDR3, the full variable domain is EPEVTQTPSHQVTQMGQEVILRCVPISNHLYFYWYRQILGQKVEFLVSFYNNEISEKSEIFDDQFSVERPDGSNFTLKIRSTKLEDSAMYFCASTPGQGATEAFFGQGTRLTVV.